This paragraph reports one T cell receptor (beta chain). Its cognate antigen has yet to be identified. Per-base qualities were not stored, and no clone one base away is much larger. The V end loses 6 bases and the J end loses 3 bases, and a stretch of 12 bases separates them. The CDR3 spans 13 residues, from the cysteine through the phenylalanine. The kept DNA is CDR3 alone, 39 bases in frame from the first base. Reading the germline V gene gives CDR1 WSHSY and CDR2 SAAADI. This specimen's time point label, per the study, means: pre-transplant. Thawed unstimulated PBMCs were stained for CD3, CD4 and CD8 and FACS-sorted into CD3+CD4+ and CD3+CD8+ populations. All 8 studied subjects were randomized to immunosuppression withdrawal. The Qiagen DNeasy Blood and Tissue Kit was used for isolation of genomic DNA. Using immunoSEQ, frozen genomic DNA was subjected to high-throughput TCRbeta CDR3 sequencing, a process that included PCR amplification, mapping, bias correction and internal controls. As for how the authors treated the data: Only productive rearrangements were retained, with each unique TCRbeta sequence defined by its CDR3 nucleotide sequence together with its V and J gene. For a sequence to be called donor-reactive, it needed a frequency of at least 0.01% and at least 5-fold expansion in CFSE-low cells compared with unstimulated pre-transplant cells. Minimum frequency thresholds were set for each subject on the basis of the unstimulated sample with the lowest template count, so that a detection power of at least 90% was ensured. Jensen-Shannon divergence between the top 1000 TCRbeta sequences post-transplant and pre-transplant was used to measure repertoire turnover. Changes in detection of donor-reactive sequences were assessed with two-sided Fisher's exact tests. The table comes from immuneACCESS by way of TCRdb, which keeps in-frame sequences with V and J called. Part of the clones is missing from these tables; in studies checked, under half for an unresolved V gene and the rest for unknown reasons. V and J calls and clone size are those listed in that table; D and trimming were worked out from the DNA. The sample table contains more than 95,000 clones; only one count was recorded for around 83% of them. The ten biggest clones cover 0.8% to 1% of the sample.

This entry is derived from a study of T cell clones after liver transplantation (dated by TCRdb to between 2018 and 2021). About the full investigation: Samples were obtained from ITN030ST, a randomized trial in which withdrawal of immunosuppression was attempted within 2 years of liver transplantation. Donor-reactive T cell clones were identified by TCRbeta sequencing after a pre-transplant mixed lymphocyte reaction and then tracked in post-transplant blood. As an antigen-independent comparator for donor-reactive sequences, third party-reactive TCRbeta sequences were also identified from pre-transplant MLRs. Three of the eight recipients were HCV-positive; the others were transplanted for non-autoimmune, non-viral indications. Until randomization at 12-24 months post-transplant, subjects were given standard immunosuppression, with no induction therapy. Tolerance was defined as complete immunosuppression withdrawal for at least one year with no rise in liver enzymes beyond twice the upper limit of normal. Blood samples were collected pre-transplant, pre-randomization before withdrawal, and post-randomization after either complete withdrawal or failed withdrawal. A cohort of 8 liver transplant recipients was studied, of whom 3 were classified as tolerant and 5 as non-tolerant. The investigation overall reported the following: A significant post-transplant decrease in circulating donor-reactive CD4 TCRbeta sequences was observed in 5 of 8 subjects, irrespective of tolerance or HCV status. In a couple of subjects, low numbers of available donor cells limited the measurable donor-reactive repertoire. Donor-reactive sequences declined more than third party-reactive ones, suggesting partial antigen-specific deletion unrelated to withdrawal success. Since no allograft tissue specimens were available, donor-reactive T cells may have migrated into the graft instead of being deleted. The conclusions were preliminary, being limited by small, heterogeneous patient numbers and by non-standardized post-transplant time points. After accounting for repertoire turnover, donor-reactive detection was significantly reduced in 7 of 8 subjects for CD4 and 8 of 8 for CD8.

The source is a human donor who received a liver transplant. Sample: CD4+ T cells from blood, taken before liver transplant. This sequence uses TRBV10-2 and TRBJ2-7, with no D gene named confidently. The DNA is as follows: TGCGCCAGCAGCTCCGCGTTGGGCTACGAGCAGTACTTC. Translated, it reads CASSSALGYEQYF.